A selection of T cell receptor beta chains follows, all from one sample in a study of blood T cells in healthy people across ages. TCRdb reprocessed the 5' RACE reads with MiXCR, giving one entry per CDR3 protein. The sample has 540,000 or so distinct CDR3 sequences, roughly 28% seen once. What was sequenced was blood. All receptors derive from an older woman in good health. The CDR3 runs from the conserved cysteine through the conserved F or W. The order of the fields is V gene, clone size, J gene, D gene, CDR3 protein, CDR3 DNA. D genes are given only for firm matches. Rows give clone size only sometimes, using once, few, many, or a class for an expanded clone.

TRBV6-6	NA	TRBJ2-3	NA	CASSYSSPSDTQYF	TGTGCCAGCAGCTATTCATCACCTTCGGATACGCAGTATTTT
TRBV2	NA	TRBJ1-5	TRBD1	CASSVEGQLKYSNQPQHF	TGTGCCAGCAGTGTAGAGGGACAGCTGAAATATAGCAATCAGCCCCAGCATTTT
TRBV7-9	few	TRBJ1-2	TRBD1	CSSSLAGQGTSRDYGYTF	TGTTCCAGTAGCTTAGCCGGACAGGGGACTAGCCGGGACTATGGCTACACCTTC
TRBV6-5	NA	TRBJ2-7	NA	CASSYSGREDYEQYF	TGTGCCAGCAGTTACTCTGGCAGGGAGGACTACGAGCAGTACTTC
TRBV25-1	NA	TRBJ2-3	NA	CASSEYRGVEADTQYF	TGTGCCAGCAGTGAATACCGAGGGGTTGAGGCAGATACGCAGTATTTT
TRBV30	NA	TRBJ1-1	TRBD1	CAWSLTRTGRNTEAFF	TGTGCCTGGAGTCTCACCAGGACAGGGAGAAACACTGAAGCTTTCTTT
TRBV12-3/TRBV12-4	NA	TRBJ2-7	NA	CASRGGVQAYEQYF	TGTGCCAGCAGGGGTGGCGTCCAAGCCTACGAGCAGTACTTC
TRBV7-2	few	TRBJ2-3	NA	CASSLRIVGEAGFTDTQYF	TGTGCCAGCAGCTTACGGATTGTGGGGGAAGCTGGGTTCACAGATACGCAGTATTTT
TRBV5-1	few	TRBJ2-6	NA	CASSPEQGTGANVLTF	TGCGCCAGCAGCCCGGAGCAGGGAACCGGGGCCAACGTCCTGACTTTC
TRBV7-2	NA	TRBJ2-4	TRBD2	CASSLWGGNIQYF	TGTGCCAGCAGCTTGTGGGGGGGAAACATTCAGTACTTC
TRBV2	few	TRBJ2-3	TRBD1	CASSYYRGGSTDTQYF	TGTGCCAGCAGTTACTACAGGGGCGGTAGCACAGATACGCAGTATTTT
TRBV7-9	few	TRBJ1-1	NA	CASRKGLDTEAFF	TGTGCCAGCAGGAAGGGGCTGGACACTGAAGCTTTCTTT
TRBV6-6	NA	TRBJ2-3	TRBD2	CAGNPGLAGHPRSTDTQYF	TGTGCCGGAAACCCGGGACTAGCGGGGCATCCGCGGAGCACAGATACGCAGTATTTT
TRBV5-1	NA	TRBJ2-7	TRBD1	CASSQRTGSSSYEQYF	TGCGCCAGCAGCCAAAGGACAGGGTCAAGCTCCTACGAGCAGTACTTC
TRBV20-1	many	TRBJ1-1	NA	CSAWDTSNTEAFF	TGCAGTGCTTGGGACACCTCGAACACTGAAGCTTTCTTT
TRBV12-3/TRBV12-4	NA	TRBJ2-2	TRBD1	CASIGTAPNTGELFF	TGTGCCAGCATCGGGACAGCACCAAACACCGGGGAGCTGTTTTTT